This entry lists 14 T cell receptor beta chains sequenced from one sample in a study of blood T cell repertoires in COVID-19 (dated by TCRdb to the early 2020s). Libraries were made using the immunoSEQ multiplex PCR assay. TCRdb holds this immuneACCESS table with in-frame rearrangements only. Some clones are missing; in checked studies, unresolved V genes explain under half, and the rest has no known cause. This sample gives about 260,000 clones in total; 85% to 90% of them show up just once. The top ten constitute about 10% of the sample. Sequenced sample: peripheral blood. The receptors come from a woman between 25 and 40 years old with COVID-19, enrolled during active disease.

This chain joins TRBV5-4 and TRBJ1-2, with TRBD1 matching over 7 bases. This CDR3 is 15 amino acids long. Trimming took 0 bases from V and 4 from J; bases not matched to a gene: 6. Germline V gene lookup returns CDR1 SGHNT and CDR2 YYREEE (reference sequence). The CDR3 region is CASSLGRGQVYGYTF. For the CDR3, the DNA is TGTGCCAGCAGCTTGGGACGTGGACAGGTCTATGGCTACACCTTC.

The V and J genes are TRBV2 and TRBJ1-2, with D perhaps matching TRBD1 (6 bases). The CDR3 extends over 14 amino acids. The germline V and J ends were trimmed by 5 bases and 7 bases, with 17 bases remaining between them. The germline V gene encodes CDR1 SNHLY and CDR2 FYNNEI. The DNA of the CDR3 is TGTGCCAGCAGTATAAAGACAGGCGCGGGTGGCTACACCTTC. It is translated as CASSIKTGAGGYTF.

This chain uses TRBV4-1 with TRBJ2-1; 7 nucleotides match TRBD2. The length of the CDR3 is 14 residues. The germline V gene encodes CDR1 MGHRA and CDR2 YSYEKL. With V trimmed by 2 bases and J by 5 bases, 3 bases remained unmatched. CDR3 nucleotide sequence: TGCGCCAGCAGCCAATCCGGGACTAACAATGAGCAGTTCTTC. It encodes CASSQSGTNNEQFF.

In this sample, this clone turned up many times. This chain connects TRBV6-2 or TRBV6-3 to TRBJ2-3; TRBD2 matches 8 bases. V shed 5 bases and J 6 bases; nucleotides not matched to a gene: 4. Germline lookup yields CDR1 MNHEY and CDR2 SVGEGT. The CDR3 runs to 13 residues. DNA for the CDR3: TGTGCCAGCAGTGAGCGGGAGACCGATACGCAGTATTTT. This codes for CASSERETDTQYF.

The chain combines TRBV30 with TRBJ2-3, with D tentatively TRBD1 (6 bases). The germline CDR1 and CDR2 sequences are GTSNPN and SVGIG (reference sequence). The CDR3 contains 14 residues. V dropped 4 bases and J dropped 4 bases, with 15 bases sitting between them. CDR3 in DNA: TGTGCCTGGAACGCTGGGGGCGCCGCAGATACGCAGTATTTT. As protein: CAWNAGGAADTQYF.

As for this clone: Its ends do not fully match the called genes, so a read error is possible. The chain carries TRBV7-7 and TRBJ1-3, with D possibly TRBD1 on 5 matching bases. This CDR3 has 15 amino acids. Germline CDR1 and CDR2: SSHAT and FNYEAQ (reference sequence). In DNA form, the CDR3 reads TGTGCTAGCAGCTCCGGGCCGGGGGCTGGAAACACCATATATTTT. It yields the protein CASSSGPGAGNTIYF. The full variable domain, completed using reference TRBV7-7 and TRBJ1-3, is GAGVSQSPRYKVTKRGQDVTLRCDPISSHATLYWYQQALGQGPEFLTYFNYEAQPDKSGLPSDRFSAERPEGSISTLTIQRTEQRDSAMYRCASSSGPGAGNTIYFGEGSWLTVV.

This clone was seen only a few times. CDR3 protein: CASSIRQGPYNSPLHF. In nucleotides, the CDR3 is TGTGCCAGTAGTATCCGGCAGGGTCCGTATAATTCACCCCTCCACTTT. This sequence joins TRBV19 and TRBJ1-6; D possibly corresponds to TRBD1 (5 bases). V shed 3 bases and J shed 4 bases, with 13 bases lying between them. The CDR3 extends over 16 amino acids. In germline, CDR1 is LNHDA, CDR2 SQIVND (reference sequence).

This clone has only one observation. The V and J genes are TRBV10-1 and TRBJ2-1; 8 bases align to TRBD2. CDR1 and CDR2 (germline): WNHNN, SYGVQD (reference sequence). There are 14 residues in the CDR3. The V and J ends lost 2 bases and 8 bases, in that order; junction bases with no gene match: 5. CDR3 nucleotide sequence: TGCGCCAGCAGTGAGGTCGGGAGGGGGGATGAGCAGTTCTTC. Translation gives CASSEVGRGDEQFF.

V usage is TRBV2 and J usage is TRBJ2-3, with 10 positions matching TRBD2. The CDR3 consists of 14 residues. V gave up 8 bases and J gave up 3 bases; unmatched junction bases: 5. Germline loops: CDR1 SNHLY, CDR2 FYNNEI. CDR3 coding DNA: TGTGCCAGCGCGGGACTAGCGTCGACAGATACGCAGTATTTT. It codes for CASAGLASTDTQYF. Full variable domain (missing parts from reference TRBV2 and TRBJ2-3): EPEVTQTPSHQVTQMGQEVILRCVPISNHLYFYWYRQILGQKVEFLVSFYNNEISEKSEIFDDQFSVERPDGSNFTLKIRSTKLEDSAMYFCASAGLASTDTQYFGPGTRLTVL.

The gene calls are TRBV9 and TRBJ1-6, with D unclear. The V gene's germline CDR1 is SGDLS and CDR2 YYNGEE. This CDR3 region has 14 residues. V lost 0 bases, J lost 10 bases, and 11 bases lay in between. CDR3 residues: CASSVGTAGSPLHF. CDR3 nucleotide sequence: TGTGCCAGCAGCGTAGGAACAGCGGGATCACCCCTCCACTTT.

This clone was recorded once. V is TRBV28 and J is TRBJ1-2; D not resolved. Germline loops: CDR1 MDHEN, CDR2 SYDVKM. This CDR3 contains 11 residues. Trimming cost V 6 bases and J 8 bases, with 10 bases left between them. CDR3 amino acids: CASRSSMGYTF. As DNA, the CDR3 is TGTGCCAGCAGATCTAGCATGGGCTACACCTTC.

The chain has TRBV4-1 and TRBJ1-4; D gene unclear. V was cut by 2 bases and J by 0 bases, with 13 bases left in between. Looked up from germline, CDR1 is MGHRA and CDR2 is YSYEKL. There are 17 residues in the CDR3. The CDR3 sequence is CASSQPLGGSTNEKLFF. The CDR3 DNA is TGCGCCAGCAGCCAACCACTAGGAGGCTCAACTAATGAAAAACTGTTTTTT.

In DNA form, the CDR3 reads TGCGCCAGCAGCCGGGGACAGGGCAGCACTGAAGCTTTCTTT. Protein product: CASSRGQGSTEAFF. The chain uses TRBV5-1 and TRBJ1-1, with TRBD1 identical over 9 bases. CDR3 length: 14 amino acids. CDR1 and CDR2 (germline): SGHRS, YFSETQ. V was pared by 4 bases and J by 4 bases, with 5 bases of the junction left unmatched.

The CDR3 nucleotides read TGTGCCAGCAGCGTTGGGACAGGGCCCCAAAGCTCTGGAAACACCATATATTTT. It specifies CASSVGTGPQSSGNTIYF. V and J are TRBV9 and TRBJ1-3; 9 positions match TRBD1. With V trimmed by 2 bases and J by 0 bases, 9 bases remained unmatched. CDR1 and CDR2 from the germline V gene are SGDLS and YYNGEE. The CDR3 covers 18 residues. Full variable domain (rest looked up from reference TRBV9 and TRBJ1-3): DSGVTQTPKHLITATGQRVTLRCSPRSGDLSVYWYQQSLDQGLQFLIQYYNGEERAKGNILERFSAQQFPDLHSELNLSSLELGDSALYFCASSVGTGPQSSGNTIYFGEGSWLTVV.